This T cell receptor beta chain was identified during a study of a mutant IDH1 vaccine in newly diagnosed glioma. As concerns this clone: The antigen is not known.

Time point here: week 11, during vaccination. The study gave 300 ug of mutant IDH1 20-mer peptide per vaccine dose, with topical imiquimod. Only in-frame clones appear in the TCRdb table, and some are missing; sequencing was by immunoSEQ multiplex PCR. This sample yields 20,000 to 25,000 clones, of which roughly 78% are seen a single time; 6.5% to 9% belongs to the top ten. This specimen consisted of PBMCs, obtained from a glioma patient whose treatment included an IDH1 peptide vaccine. This TCR derives from a man between 40 and 49 years old with glioma.

CDR3 bases: TGTGCCAGCAGCTCTGGACTAGCGGAGCCCAATGAGCAGTTCTTC. Its protein product is CASSSGLAEPNEQFF. V gene TRBV5-4 combines with J gene TRBJ2-1; 10 positions agree with TRBD2. J was trimmed by 6 bases and V by 3 bases; bases with no gene match: 6. The CDR3 runs 15 residues. The germline gives CDR1 SGHNT, CDR2 YYREEE (reference sequence).